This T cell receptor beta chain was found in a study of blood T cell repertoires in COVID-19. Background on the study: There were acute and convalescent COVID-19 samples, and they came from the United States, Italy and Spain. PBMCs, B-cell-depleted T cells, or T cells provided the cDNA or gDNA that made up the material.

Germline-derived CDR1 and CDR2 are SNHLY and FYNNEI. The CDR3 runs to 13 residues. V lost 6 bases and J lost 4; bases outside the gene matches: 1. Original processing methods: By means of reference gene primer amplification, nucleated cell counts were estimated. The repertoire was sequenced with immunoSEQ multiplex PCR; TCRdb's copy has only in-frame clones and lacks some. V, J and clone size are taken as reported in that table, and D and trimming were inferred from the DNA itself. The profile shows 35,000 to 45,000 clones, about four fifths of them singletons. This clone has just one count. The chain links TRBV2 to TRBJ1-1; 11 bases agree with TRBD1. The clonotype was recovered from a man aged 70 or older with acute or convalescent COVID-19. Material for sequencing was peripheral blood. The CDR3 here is CASRGQGATEAFF. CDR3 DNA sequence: TGTGCCAGCAGAGGACAGGGGGCCACTGAAGCTTTCTTT. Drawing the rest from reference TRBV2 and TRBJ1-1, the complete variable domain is EPEVTQTPSHQVTQMGQEVILRCVPISNHLYFYWYRQILGQKVEFLVSFYNNEISEKSEIFDDQFSVERPDGSNFTLKIRSTKLEDSAMYFCASRGQGATEAFFGQGTRLTVV.